This T cell receptor beta chain was recorded in a study of glioma-infiltrating T cells after dendritic cell vaccination. Comment on this clone: What it recognizes is unknown.

Clones were sequenced by immunoSEQ multiplex PCR, and TCRdb holds only the in-frame ones, with some missing. This sample has 100,000 or so clones, with almost 90% found just once. The study, taken as a whole, reports: Longer survival after dendritic cell vaccination followed higher pretreatment TIL content.

The V gene lost 7 bases and the J gene lost 3 bases, with 9 bases spanning the gap. The germline gives CDR1 SGHRS, CDR2 YFSETQ. This CDR3 is built from 12 residues. Time point meaning: after dendritic cell vaccination, including at tumor progression/relapse. Selection required adequate fresh-frozen tumor tissue plus more than two years' survival data. The TCR was taken from a human donor with glioblastoma. Source: blood, taken after dendritic cell vaccination. V usage is TRBV5-1 and J usage is TRBJ2-3, with D hard to call. CDR3 sequence: CASGPETDTQYF. DNA for the CDR3: TGCGCCAGCGGGCCCGAGACAGATACGCAGTATTTT.